This T cell receptor (beta chain) stems from a study of T cell repertoires in cytomegalovirus infection. Study as a whole: HLA-B-restricted CMV epitopes that are well studied were used alongside recently identified HLA-C-restricted ones. CMV infection and matching HLA type were both indicated by public TCR beta signatures.

Germline values: CDR1 MNHGY, CDR2 SAAAGT. CDR3 length: 15 amino acids. V lost 5 bases, J lost 1 base, and 13 bases lay in between. TCRdb redid the calling of the reads with MiXCR, one entry per CDR3 protein. The table shows about 280,000 distinct CDR3 sequences, with 22% occurring only once. Study-level findings and limits: Across the ex vivo response, the dominant clonotypes were HLA-C-restricted CMV-specific TCR beta clonotypes. Cumulative frequency (of public TCR beta family members) identified carriers of CMV plus the relevant HLA.

As regards this clonotype: What it recognizes is unknown.

Specimen: cultured PBMCs, collected from culture after CMV antigen stimulation. The TCR was taken from a human donor in good health (CMV status not recorded). Some clones in this sample may be carry-over from other donors' samples. The gene calls are TRBV6-8 and TRBJ2-3, with D unclear. CDR3 protein: CASSVIVPGTDTQYF. The CDR3 nucleotides are TGTGCCAGCAGTGTAATCGTCCCGGGCACAGATACGCAGTATTTT.